Below are 8 T cell receptor beta chains sequenced from a single sample in a study of OX40 agonist ivuxolimab in advanced cancers. The repertoire was sequenced with immunoSEQ multiplex PCR; TCRdb's copy has only in-frame clones and lacks some. The sample has roughly 100,000 clones, approximately 80% seen once. This material consisted of CD4+ or CD8+ T cells sorted from blood, taken in a trial of the OX40 agonist ivuxolimab. Receptors originate from an adult with an advanced solid tumor such as melanoma, head and neck, liver or kidney cancer.

The chain recombines TRBV18 with TRBJ1-3; TRBD1 aligns across 7 bases. CDR1 KGHSH and CDR2 LQKENI come from the germline V gene. V was clipped by 4 bases and J by 0 bases; unmatched bases: 12. The CDR3 is 18 amino acids. The CDR3 bases are TGTGCCAGCTCACTAGCCTCGGGACAGCCCAGCTCTGGAAACACCATATATTTT. Translating it yields CASSLASGQPSSGNTIYF.

The chain has TRBV5-1 and TRBJ2-3, with D hard to call. Germline lookup yields CDR1 SGHRS and CDR2 YFSETQ. V lost 0 bases and J lost 3, with 2 bases in between. This CDR3 comprises 12 residues. In nucleotides, the CDR3 is TGCGCCAGCAGCTTGGAGACAGATACGCAGTATTTT. The encoded protein is CASSLETDTQYF.

The V call is TRBV7-2, the J call TRBJ1-3; tentatively, D is TRBD1 (5 bases). CDR3 length: 15 residues. Per germline, CDR1 SGHTA and CDR2 FQGNSA. The V end lost 2 bases, the J end lost 0 bases, and 8 bases lay between the germline ends. The CDR3 sequence: CASSLRRASGNTIYF. The CDR3 nucleotides are TGTGCCAGCAGCTTACGCAGGGCCTCTGGAAACACCATATATTTT. The whole variable domain, remainder taken from reference TRBV7-2 and TRBJ1-3, is GAGVSQSPSNKVTEKGKDVELRCDPISGHTALYWYRQSLGQGLEFLIYFQGNSAPDKSGLPSDRFSAERTGGSVSTLTIQRTQQEDSAVYLCASSLRRASGNTIYFGEGSWLTVV.

V gene TRBV5-1 combines with J gene TRBJ2-7; TRBD1 aligns across 10 bases. Germline trimming cut 3 bases from V and 6 bases from J; bases unmatched to any gene: 6. The germline V gene encodes CDR1 SGHRS and CDR2 YFSETQ. This CDR3 is 14 amino acids long. The CDR3 region is CASSSAGTGVEQYF. For the CDR3, the DNA is TGCGCCAGCAGCTCGGCCGGGACAGGGGTCGAGCAGTACTTC.

In its sample, this clone was seen once. This chain uses TRBV15 with TRBJ2-1; perhaps TRBD2 as D (6 bases). Germline loops: CDR1 LNHNV, CDR2 YYDKDF (reference sequence). V was pared by 0 bases and J by 3 bases, with 12 bases between. CDR3 length: 16 amino acids. Written as DNA, the CDR3 is TGTGCCACCAGCAGAGATAAGGGCGGGGACTACAATGAGCAGTTCTTC. It translates to CATSRDKGGDYNEQFF.

This clone appeared a few times. This chain links TRBV7-2 with TRBJ2-7; no reliable D call. The CDR3 has 13 amino acids. CDR1 is SGHTA and CDR2 is FQGNSA in the germline V gene. V lost 5 bases and J 0 bases, leaving 8 bases between the germline ends. CDR3 in amino acids: CASSPPASYEQYF. For the CDR3, the DNA is TGTGCCAGCAGCCCCCCGGCCTCCTACGAGCAGTACTTC.

The count of this clone is one. V gene TRBV5-6 combines with J gene TRBJ1-2, with 7 bases aligning to TRBD1. This CDR3 comprises 12 residues. J lost 8 bases, V lost 4 bases, and 5 bases had no gene match. Per the germline V gene, CDR1 is SGHDT and CDR2 is YYEEEE. The CDR3 loop reads CASSRDSQGYTF. As DNA, the CDR3 is TGTGCCAGCAGCCGGGACAGTCAGGGCTACACCTTC.

V usage is TRBV7-2 and J usage is TRBJ2-2; the D gene is possibly TRBD1 (5 bases). This CDR3 is built from 14 residues. Germline V CDR1 and CDR2: SGHTA, FQGNSA. Trimming took off 5 bases at V and 1 base at J, with 8 bases between the two ends. In DNA, the CDR3 is TGTGCCAGCAGCCGAGGACAGAACACCGGGGAGCTGTTTTTT. Translation: CASSRGQNTGELFF.